This T cell receptor beta chain was sequenced for a study of OX40 agonist ivuxolimab in advanced cancers. This CDR3 has 15 residues. Germline CDR1 is MDHEN and CDR2 is SYDVKM. The trim removed 6 bases at V and 1 base at J, leaving 7 bases unmatched. This table comes from immunoSEQ multiplex PCR, and its TCRdb copy is limited to in-frame clones, with some not included. The table includes over 30,000 clones, around 80% detected once. The sequenced sample was CD4+ or CD8+ T cells sorted from blood, obtained in a trial of the OX40 agonist ivuxolimab. The chain carries TRBV28 and TRBJ2-3; TRBD2 matches at 7 bases. The receptor was derived from an adult with an advanced solid tumor such as melanoma, head and neck, liver or kidney cancer. In nucleotides, the CDR3 is TGTGCCAGCAGGGGGGGGGTCCTGGGCACAGATACGCAGTATTTT. It yields the protein CASRGGVLGTDTQYF.